The clone carrying this T cell receptor beta chain was seen repeatedly, ten times or more. Its specificity is not known. V lost 3 bases to trimming and J lost 5 bases; unmatched junction nucleotides: 6. The germline V gene has CDR1 SGDLS and CDR2 YYNGEE. This CDR3 has 14 residues. These data come from a study of CD8+CD57+ T cells in acquired aplastic anemia. Study information: Mean yield of DNA from sorted CD4+ and CD8+ cells was 2.5 to 4 ug.

Broader study findings: Fewer than 30 shared CD8+ CDR3s appeared highly expressed within patients' immunodominant clones.

The template used for profiling TCR beta VDJ and CDR3 was genomic DNA. TCRdb reprocessed the reads with MiXCR, giving one entry per CDR3 protein. The table shows some 220,000 distinct CDR3 sequences, with 30% to 40% occurring only once. What was sequenced was sorted CD4+, CD8+, or CD8+CD57+ T cells (not recorded which) from PBMCs. This receptor was identified in a human donor in good health, serving as a control. The V gene is TRBV9, the J gene TRBJ2-3, with 7 bases matching TRBD1. The CDR3 spells CASSARGWEDTQYF. For the CDR3, the DNA is TGTGCCAGCAGCGCCAGGGGGTGGGAAGATACGCAGTATTTT.